The next 29 T cell receptor beta chains were all read from a single sample in a study of PD-1 blockade in classical Hodgkin lymphoma. Noted time point: cycle 4 day 1 (C4D1), after five to seven weeks of nivolumab. Exposure to brentuximab vedotin varied, and each patient had relapsed following autologous stem cell transplantation. Sequencing was performed with immunoSEQ multiplex PCR; in TCRdb, only in-frame clones are kept and a portion is missing. The sample records around 19,000 clones, 80% being singletons. Specimen: peripheral blood mononuclear cells (PBMCs), collected before the fourth cycle of nivolumab. Receptor source: a human donor with classical Hodgkin lymphoma.

The genes are TRBV11-1 and TRBJ2-7; D possibly corresponds to TRBD1 (6 bases). The V end was cut by 5 bases, the J end by 2 bases, with 13 bases between. Looked up from germline, CDR1 is SGHAT and CDR2 is FQDESV (reference sequence). The CDR3 covers 14 residues. CDR3 sequence: CASSRSQGTYEQYF. For the CDR3, the DNA is TGTGCCAGCAGCCGGTCGCAGGGGACCTACGAGCAGTACTTC.

This clone is medium-sized (0.01 to 0.1%) within its sample. The chain couples TRBV6-4 to TRBJ2-3; D tentatively reads TRBD1 or TRBD2 (5 bases each). V lost 6 bases and J lost 3, with 13 bases in between. CDR3 size: 14 residues. Germline V gives CDR1 MRHNA, CDR2 SNTAGT. The CDR3 spells CASSPSGPTDTQYF. The DNA of the CDR3 is TGTGCCAGCAGCCCCTCGGGGCCGACAGATACGCAGTATTTT.

In this sample, this clone turned up once. CDR3 DNA sequence: TGTGCCAGCAGTTTATCCGGACAGCTCCCGAGGGCCCAGCATTTT. Its protein product is CASSLSGQLPRAQHF. The chain is built from TRBV28 and TRBJ1-5; weak D call: TRBD1 (6 bases). This CDR3 has 15 residues. Germline lookup yields CDR1 MDHEN and CDR2 SYDVKM. The V and J ends lost 1 base and 11 bases respectively, with 18 bases between them.

This chain uses TRBV4-2 with TRBJ1-4, with unresolved D. The CDR3 covers 15 residues. Germline V gene lookup returns CDR1 LGHNA and CDR2 YNFKEQ. V was pared by 2 bases and J by 0 bases, with 7 bases between. The CDR3 loop reads CASSQNTATNEKLFF. The CDR3 DNA reads as TGTGCCAGCAGCCAAAACACGGCAACTAATGAAAAACTGTTTTTT.

The rearrangement uses TRBV21-1 and TRBJ2-1; the D segment call TRBD2 is taken from the table without a DNA check. TRBV21-1 is a recognized pseudogene. This CDR3 is built from 17 residues. CDR3 amino acids: CASSKGGAEWSYNEQFF. The DNA of the CDR3 is TGTGCCAGCAGCAAAGGGGGAGCGGAGTGGTCCTACAATGAGCAGTTCTTC.

This rearrangement joins TRBV6-5 to TRBJ2-7; D possibly corresponds to TRBD2 (6 bases). V lost 2 bases and J 1 base, leaving 12 bases between the germline ends. The germline V gene encodes CDR1 MNHEY and CDR2 SVGAGI. CDR3 length equals 15 residues. CDR3 region: CASSYTSKRSYEQYF. The CDR3 DNA reads as TGTGCCAGCAGTTACACTAGCAAAAGATCCTACGAGCAGTACTTC.

This sequence joins TRBV2 and TRBJ1-5, with TRBD1 matching 7 bases. The V and J ends lost 7 bases and 2 bases, in that order; junction bases with no gene match: 8. The CDR3 runs 15 residues. Germline V gene data show CDR1 as SNHLY and CDR2 as FYNNEI. The chain's CDR3 is CASTNRGSGNQPQHF. The CDR3 DNA follows: TGTGCCAGCACTAACAGGGGATCCGGCAATCAGCCCCAGCATTTT.

The V gene is TRBV30, the J gene TRBJ1-3, with TRBD1 as a possible D gene (5 bases). The germline V gene has CDR1 GTSNPN and CDR2 SVGIG (reference sequence). The CDR3 runs to 15 residues. V lost 3 bases and J 1 base, leaving 13 bases between the germline ends. CDR3 sequence (DNA): TGTGCCTGGAGCACAGGTTTTTTGTCTGGAAACACCATATATTTT. It translates to CAWSTGFLSGNTIYF.

This clone was counted only a few times. V is TRBV5-1 and J is TRBJ1-6; a weak D match, TRBD1 (5 bases). In germline, CDR1 is SGHRS, CDR2 YFSETQ. V gave up 4 bases and J gave up 5 bases, with 10 bases separating them. There are 14 residues in the CDR3. The CDR3 loop is CASSPDTNNSPLHF. The DNA for the CDR3 is TGCGCCAGCAGCCCGGACACAAATAATTCACCCCTCCACTTT.

V gene TRBV5-1 combines with J gene TRBJ2-2; a possible D gene is TRBD1 (6 bases). This CDR3 region has 15 residues. Germline V gene lookup returns CDR1 SGHRS and CDR2 YFSETQ. V dropped 7 bases and J dropped 0 bases, with 13 bases sitting between them. CDR3 sequence: CASSRQDANTGELFF. Here the CDR3 DNA reads TGCGCCAGCTCCCGACAGGACGCGAACACCGGGGAGCTGTTTTTT. The full variable domain, rest sourced from reference TRBV5-1 and TRBJ2-2, is KAGVTQTPRYLIKTRGQQVTLSCSPISGHRSVSWYQQTPGQGLQFLFEYFSETQRNKGNFPGRFSGRQFSNSRSEMNVSTLELGDSALYLCASSRQDANTGELFFGEGSRLTVL.

This clone was counted once. The chain is built from TRBV6-6 and TRBJ1-2; D uncertain. Germline V lookup: CDR1 MNHNY, CDR2 SVGAGI (reference sequence). Trimming shortened V by 7 bases and J by 3 bases, and 15 bases separated the two germline ends. CDR3 length: 14 residues. CDR3 sequence (DNA): TGTGCCAGCAATATAGGAAGTCTCGACTATGGCTACACCTTC. Amino acid sequence: CASNIGSLDYGYTF.

The chain carries TRBV7-8 and TRBJ1-3, with D perhaps matching TRBD1 (5 bases). The CDR3 runs 16 residues. Germline V gene sequence: CDR1 SGHVS, CDR2 FQNEAQ. Trimming removed 5 bases at V and 3 bases at J, with 17 bases between. CDR3: CASSLRPGQIGNTIYF. Here the CDR3 DNA reads TGTGCCAGCAGCCTAAGACCCGGACAAATTGGAAACACCATATATTTT.

About this clone: An end of the junction differs from the germline gene, which may be a read error. This rearrangement joins TRBV5-4 to TRBJ1-6; D is possibly TRBD1 (5 bases). CDR1 SGHNT and CDR2 YYREEE come from the germline V gene (reference sequence). This CDR3 region has 13 residues. As DNA, the CDR3 is TGTGCCAGCAGCTTGGCGCAGGGATCACCCCCCCACTTT. Residues: CASSLAQGSPPHF.

V usage is TRBV7-2 and J usage is TRBJ2-3; TRBD2 is a possible D gene (6 bases). The CDR3 consists of 15 residues. Germline lookup yields CDR1 SGHTA and CDR2 FQGNSA. V was shortened by 4 bases and J by 4 bases, with 15 bases between the two germline ends. CDR3: CASSSRRVRPDTQYF. In nucleotides, the CDR3 is TGTGCCAGCAGCTCGAGGAGGGTGCGGCCAGATACGCAGTATTTT.

CDR3 loop: CASGQGSYGYTF. CDR3 in DNA: TGTGCCAGCGGACAGGGATCCTATGGCTACACCTTC. The genes are TRBV28 and TRBJ1-2; 8 bases fit TRBD1. The J segment lost 4 bases and the V segment lost 8 bases, leaving 3 bases of the junction unmatched. The CDR3 has 12 amino acids. Germline V lookup: CDR1 MDHEN, CDR2 SYDVKM.

The chain has TRBV5-4 and TRBJ2-3; the match to TRBD1 covers 9 bases. CDR3 length equals 15 residues. Germline lookup yields CDR1 SGHNT and CDR2 YYREEE (reference sequence). Germline trimming cut 4 bases from V and 2 bases from J; bases unmatched to any gene: 5. The CDR3 sequence is CASSPGTGLTDTQYF. The CDR3 DNA sequence: TGTGCCAGCAGCCCCGGGACAGGGCTCACAGATACGCAGTATTTT. Looking up the rest from reference TRBV5-4 and TRBJ2-3 gives the full variable domain: ETGVTQSPTHLIKTRGQQVTLRCSSQSGHNTVSWYQQALGQGPQFIFQYYREEENGRGNFPPRFSGLQFPNYSSELNVNALELDDSALYLCASSPGTGLTDTQYFGPGTRLTVL.

The chain is built from TRBV7-7 and TRBJ2-2; D is ambiguous. CDR1 is SSHAT, CDR2 FNYEAQ, per germline (reference sequence). This CDR3 has 17 residues. The V end lost 1 base, the J end lost 6 bases, and 18 bases lay between the germline ends. CDR3 sequence: CASSLGPDTRSPGELFF. The CDR3 region has the DNA TGTGCCAGCAGCTTAGGACCCGACACCCGTTCCCCCGGGGAGCTGTTTTTT.

This clone is a singleton in its sample. The gene calls are TRBV27 and TRBJ1-5; 9 bases line up with TRBD1. CDR1 MNHEY and CDR2 SMNVEV come from the germline V gene (reference sequence). The J segment lost 5 bases and the V segment lost 8 bases, leaving 16 bases of the junction unmatched. The CDR3 loop spans 17 amino acids. DNA for the CDR3: TGTGCCAGCGGGAAGGGGACAGGGAGGTTTACGGATCAGCCCCAGCATTTT. It specifies CASGKGTGRFTDQPQHF.

CDR3 residues: CSVEGTGKREQYF. CDR3 DNA: TGCAGCGTTGAGGGGACAGGGAAAAGGGAGCAGTACTTC. The V gene is TRBV29-1, the J gene TRBJ2-7; 9 bases align to TRBD1. This CDR3 has 13 amino acids. V dropped 3 bases and J dropped 7; count of bases not matched to a gene: 7. The V gene's germline CDR1 is SQVTM and CDR2 ANQGSEA.

CDR3 coding DNA: TGTGCCAGCAGTCCCTTAGCGGGAGAAACGGGCGAGCAGTACTTC. Translating gives CASSPLAGETGEQYF. This sequence joins TRBV27 and TRBJ2-7; 9 bases agree with TRBD2. The CDR3 spans 15 residues. Germline loops: CDR1 MNHEY, CDR2 SMNVEV (reference sequence). Trimming at V came to 5 bases and at J to 6 bases, leaving 11 bases not matched to a gene.

This rearrangement joins TRBV28 to TRBJ1-2, with 7 bases that match TRBD1. This CDR3 has 14 amino acids. V dropped 6 bases and J dropped 5; count of bases not matched to a gene: 9. The germline gives CDR1 MDHEN, CDR2 SYDVKM. The CDR3 sequence is CASRYQGGIYGYTF. CDR3 coding DNA: TGTGCCAGCAGATACCAGGGGGGGATATATGGCTACACCTTC.

The DNA of the CDR3 is TGTGCCAGCAGCTCGACGGCGAACTACAATGAGCAGTTCTTC. Translation gives CASSSTANYNEQFF. The chain is built from TRBV28 and TRBJ2-1; D gene uncertain. Trimming took 6 bases from V and 3 from J, leaving 12 bases between them. Germline V CDR1 and CDR2: MDHEN, SYDVKM. The CDR3 loop spans 14 amino acids.

V is TRBV27 and J is TRBJ1-6; TRBD1 agrees at 8 bases. In germline, CDR1 is MNHEY, CDR2 SMNVEV (reference sequence). This CDR3 has 15 amino acids. The trim removed 0 bases at V and 9 bases at J, leaving 4 bases unmatched. The CDR3 nucleotides read TGTGCCAGCAGTTTATCGACAGGGGTTGGTTCACCCCTCCACTTT. The encoded protein is CASSLSTGVGSPLHF.

This clone came up a few times. The chain has TRBV2 and TRBJ2-7; tentative D call: TRBD2 (5 bases). From germline, CDR1 is SNHLY and CDR2 FYNNEI. Trimming removed 3 bases from V and 12 bases from J, with 12 bases in between. This CDR3 has 11 amino acids. The CDR3 sequence: CASSEVTTRYF. The CDR3 bases are TGTGCCAGCAGTGAGGTCACCACTAGGTACTTC.

The V gene is TRBV7-2, the J gene TRBJ2-5; 11 bases agree with TRBD1. Germline-derived CDR1 and CDR2 are SGHTA and FQGNSA. V shed 4 bases, J shed 6 bases, and the junction held 4 bases outside the gene matches. CDR3 size: 14 residues. CDR3 in amino acids: CASSSGQGVKTQYF. In DNA, the CDR3 is TGTGCCAGCAGCTCGGGACAGGGGGTAAAGACCCAGTACTTC.

V is TRBV5-6 and J is TRBJ2-7; a possible D gene is TRBD2 (5 bases). V dropped 0 bases and J dropped 6 bases, with 22 bases sitting between them. The length of the CDR3 is 17 residues. Germline CDR1 reads SGHDT; CDR2 reads YYEEEE. The CDR3 loop is CASSLDKGTSYSGEQYF. In nucleotides, the CDR3 is TGTGCCAGCAGCTTGGATAAGGGCACTTCCTACAGCGGCGAGCAGTACTTC.

This sequence joins TRBV6-5 and TRBJ1-5; D is unresolved. The CDR3 is made up of 16 amino acids. Between the trimmed V and J ends, which lost 4 bases and 2 bases, there was a span of 15 bases. The germline gives CDR1 MNHEY, CDR2 SVGAGI. The CDR3 loop reads CASSLAVPGGNQPQHF. CDR3 in DNA: TGTGCCAGCAGTTTAGCCGTTCCCGGGGGCAATCAGCCCCAGCATTTT.

The V call is TRBV21-1, the J call TRBJ2-1; the table calls TRBD2, which could not be checked here. TRBV21-1 is an annotated pseudogene. The CDR3 extends over 15 amino acids. For the CDR3, the DNA is TGTGCCAGCAGCTCTCGGGAAGTTCGAGTGCATGAGCAGTTCTTC. It is translated as CASSSREVRVHEQFF.

The V gene is TRBV14, the J gene TRBJ2-2; D call uncertain. V shed 0 bases and J shed 7 bases, with 6 bases lying between them. This CDR3 has 13 amino acids. From germline, CDR1 is SGHDN and CDR2 FVKESK. The CDR3 sequence is CASSQEFLGELFF. As DNA, the CDR3 is TGTGCCAGCAGCCAAGAGTTCCTCGGGGAGCTGTTTTTT. The full variable domain, its missing parts supplied by reference TRBV14 and TRBJ2-2, is EAGVTQFPSHSVIEKGQTVTLRCDPISGHDNLYWYRRVMGKEIKFLLHFVKESKQDESGMPNNRFLAERTGGTYSTLKVQPAELEDSGVYFCASSQEFLGELFFGEGSRLTVL.